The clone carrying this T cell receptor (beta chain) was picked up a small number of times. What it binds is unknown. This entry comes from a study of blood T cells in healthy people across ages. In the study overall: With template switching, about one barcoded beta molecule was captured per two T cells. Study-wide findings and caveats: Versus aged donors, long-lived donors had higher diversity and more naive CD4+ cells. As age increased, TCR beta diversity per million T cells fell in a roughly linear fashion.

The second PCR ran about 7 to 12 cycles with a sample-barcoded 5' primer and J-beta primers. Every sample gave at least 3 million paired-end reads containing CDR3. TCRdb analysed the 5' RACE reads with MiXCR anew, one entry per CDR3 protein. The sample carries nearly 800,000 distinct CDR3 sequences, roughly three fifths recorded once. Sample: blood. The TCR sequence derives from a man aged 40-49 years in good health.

The CDR3 here is CAISDDRPIYEQYF. CDR3 DNA sequence: TGTGCCATCAGTGACGACAGGCCCATCTACGAGCAGTACTTC. The V call is TRBV10-3, the J call TRBJ2-4; maybe TRBD1 (6 bases). The J call may be incorrect, as the DNA end agrees better with TRBJ2-7. Per the germline V gene, CDR1 is ENHRY and CDR2 is SYGVKD. The CDR3 totals 14 residues.